These T cell receptor beta chains were read from a single sample in a study of blood T cell repertoires in COVID-19. Repertoires were generated with immunoSEQ multiplex PCR, while TCRdb's copy carries only in-frame clones and drops some. This table holds roughly 50,000 clones, 65% to 80% found once. Sequencing was done on a sample of peripheral blood. The receptor set was obtained from a human donor with active or convalescent COVID-19. The donor label of this sample is uncertain. The CDR3 runs from the conserved cysteine through the conserved F or W. D genes are given only for firm matches. Rows may omit the clone size; those that give it use once, few, many or a size class.

j_gene | abundance | d_gene | v_gene | CDR3aa | CDR3nt
TRBJ2-7 | NA | NA | TRBV28 | CASSPGDLGTYEQYF | TGTGCCAGCAGTCCCGGGGACTTAGGGACCTACGAGCAGTACTTC
TRBJ2-5 | few | NA | TRBV14 | CASSQEATGLETQYF | TGTGCCAGCAGCCAAGAAGCAACAGGGCTAGAGACCCAGTACTTC
TRBJ2-2 | NA | NA | TRBV5-8 | CASSYRLPPGELFF | TGTGCCAGCAGCTATAGACTACCCCCCGGGGAGCTGTTTTTT
TRBJ2-3 | NA | TRBD1 | TRBV19 | CASSVGTGDTDTQYF | TGTGCCAGTAGTGTAGGGACAGGGGACACAGATACGCAGTATTTT
TRBJ2-7 | NA | TRBD2 | TRBV5-1 | CASKGLAGGGAYEQYF | TGCGCCAGCAAGGGACTAGCGGGAGGGGGAGCCTACGAGCAGTACTTC
TRBJ2-7 | NA | NA | TRBV27 | CASKRSGPYEQYF | TGTGCCAGCAAGCGGTCTGGCCCCTACGAGCAGTACTTC
TRBJ2-2 | NA | NA | TRBV24-1 | CATSGGETRNTGELFF | TGTGCCACCAGTGGGGGGGAGACAAGAAACACCGGGGAGCTGTTTTTT
TRBJ1-6 | few | TRBD1 | TRBV9 | CASSSQDRGLSSYNSPLHF | TGTGCCAGCAGCTCTCAGGACAGGGGGTTAAGCTCCTATAATTCACCCCTCCACTTT
TRBJ2-3 | NA | TRBD2 | TRBV7-3 | CASSLLAANTDTQYF | TGTGCCAGCAGCCTGCTAGCGGCAAACACAGATACGCAGTATTTT
TRBJ2-3 | NA | TRBD1 | TRBV7-9 | CASSFGQGVADTQYF | TGTGCCAGCAGCTTCGGACAGGGAGTTGCAGATACGCAGTATTTT
TRBJ1-1 | NA | NA | TRBV9 | CASSVLLGDMNTEAFF | TGTGCCAGCAGCGTCCTTCTGGGAGATATGAACACTGAAGCTTTCTTT
TRBJ1-1 | NA | NA | TRBV18 | CASSRDREMNTEAFF | TGTGCCAGCTCACGGGATCGGGAGATGAACACTGAAGCTTTCTTT
TRBJ1-4 | few | NA | TRBV28 | CASGDGVGEKLFF | TGTGCCAGCGGAGACGGGGTAGGCGAAAAACTGTTTTTT
TRBJ1-2 | NA | NA | TRBV5-4 | CASSLELAGGYTF | TGTGCCAGCAGCTTGGAACTCGCAGGCGGCTACACCTTC
TRBJ2-7 | once | TRBD2 | TRBV5-8 | CASSLAISGSRSEQYF | TGTGCCAGCAGCTTGGCCATCAGCGGGAGTCGGTCCGAGCAGTACTTC
TRBJ2-7 | NA | TRBD1 | TRBV7-8 | CASSLLQDRGSEQYF | TGTGCCAGCAGCCTCCTTCAGGACAGGGGTTCCGAGCAGTACTTC
TRBJ1-5 | NA | NA | TRBV19 | CASTRFDRHQPQHF | TGTGCCAGTACGAGATTTGACAGACATCAGCCCCAGCATTTT
TRBJ1-4 | NA | NA | TRBV5-5 | CASSLQGYEKLFF | TGTGCCAGCAGCTTGCAGGGTTATGAAAAACTGTTTTTT
TRBJ1-5 | NA | TRBD1 | TRBV4-1 | CASSQEGQGKNQPQHF | TGCGCCAGCAGCCAAGAGGGACAGGGGAAAAATCAGCCCCAGCATTTT
TRBJ2-7 | NA | NA | TRBV10-3 | CAIRSGGAGHEQYF | TGTGCCATCAGGTCTGGGGGCGCGGGTCACGAGCAGTACTTC
TRBJ1-1 | NA | TRBD1 | TRBV19 | CATNPGTGGGTEAFF | TGTGCCACCAATCCCGGGACAGGGGGCGGCACTGAAGCTTTCTTT
TRBJ2-3 | NA | TRBD2 | TRBV2 | CASASGSYTADTQYF | TGTGCCTCAGCTAGCGGGAGCTACACAGCAGATACGCAGTATTTT
TRBJ2-1 | NA | NA | TRBV7-2 | CASSLDHSGLGVEQFF | TGTGCCAGCAGCTTAGATCATTCGGGTCTGGGTGTTGAGCAGTTCTTC
TRBJ2-5 | NA | NA | TRBV27 | CASSLYRLGQETQYF | TGTGCCAGCAGTTTATATCGGCTAGGTCAAGAGACCCAGTACTTC
TRBJ2-3 | once | TRBD1 | TRBV6-1 | CASTLRDSFTDTQYF | TGTGCCAGCACCCTCCGGGACAGTTTCACAGATACGCAGTATTTT
TRBJ2-3 | NA | TRBD2 | TRBV5-4 | CASSPSPSGTADTQYF | TGTGCCAGCAGTCCCTCTCCTAGCGGGACAGCAGATACGCAGTATTTT
TRBJ1-1 | NA | NA | TRBV19 | CASLPQANTEAFF | TGTGCCAGTCTCCCACAGGCCAACACTGAAGCTTTCTTT
TRBJ2-4 | NA | TRBD1 | TRBV19 | CASSPGTGENIQYF | TGTGCCAGTAGTCCCGGGACAGGGGAAAACATTCAGTACTTC
TRBJ1-2 | once | TRBD1 | TRBV19 | CASSPGTGFGGYTF | TGTGCCAGTAGTCCGGGGACAGGGTTCGGTGGCTACACCTTC
TRBJ2-4 | NA | TRBD2 | TRBV7-2 | CASSPEAASGRGENIQYF | TGTGCCAGCAGCCCGGAGGCCGCTAGCGGGAGGGGGGAAAACATTCAGTACTTC
TRBJ2-5 | NA | TRBD1 | TRBV27 | CASSAGTGVQETQYF | TGTGCCAGCAGCGCCGGGACAGGGGTCCAAGAGACCCAGTACTTC
TRBJ2-2 | NA | TRBD1 | TRBV19 | CASRREPGQGYTGELFF | TGTGCCAGTAGGCGTGAACCGGGACAGGGGTACACCGGGGAGCTGTTTTTT
TRBJ2-7 | NA | NA | TRBV7-3 | CASSRGDRALQYF | TGTGCCAGCAGCCGAGGCGACAGAGCACTGCAGTACTTC
TRBJ2-7 | few | TRBD1 | TRBV7-9 | CASSLTGASEQYF | TGTGCCAGCAGCTTAACAGGGGCTAGCGAGCAGTACTTC
TRBJ2-3 | NA | NA | TRBV5-1 | CASSLGRGTGTDTQYF | TGCGCCAGCAGCTTAGGGCGCGGGACCGGCACAGATACGCAGTATTTT
TRBJ2-1 | NA | NA | TRBV5-1 | CAGSWGWGELSNEQFF | TGCGCCGGCAGCTGGGGCTGGGGGGAGCTAAGTAATGAGCAGTTCTTC
TRBJ1-1 | few | TRBD1 | TRBV5-4 | CASSEIRQGEAFF | TGTGCCAGCAGCGAAATCAGACAGGGGGAGGCTTTCTTT
TRBJ2-7 | NA | TRBD2 | TRBV4-1 | CASSQTGTSYYEQYF | TGCGCCAGCAGCCAAACCGGGACTAGCTACTACGAGCAGTACTTC
TRBJ2-1 | NA | TRBD1 | TRBV5-1 | CASSLLTGVINEQFF | TGCGCCAGCAGCTTGCTAACAGGGGTGATCAATGAGCAGTTCTTC
TRBJ2-3 | NA | TRBD2 | TRBV10-1 | CASRTGLAGDTQYF | TGCGCCAGCAGGACGGGGCTAGCGGGAGATACGCAGTATTTT
TRBJ2-5 | once | TRBD2 | TRBV7-2 | CASSGSGRETQYF | TGTGCCAGCAGCGGTAGCGGGAGGGAGACCCAGTACTTC
TRBJ2-2 | NA | NA | TRBV21-1 | CASSKDRGGKGGELFF | TGTGCCAGCAGCAAAGACCGAGGGGGAAAGGGTGGGGAGCTGTTTTTT
TRBJ2-7 | NA | NA | TRBV20-1 | CSATLVQEQYF | TGCAGTGCTACCCTGGTCCAGGAGCAGTACTTC